This passage covers 10 T cell receptor beta chains from one sample sequenced in a study of cytomegalovirus exposure and HLA in healthy donors. 13 Jbeta primers and 60 Vbeta primers were used for the PCR. Sequencing used immunoSEQ multiplex PCR; TCRdb keeps in-frame clones, though not all of them. The sample has about 110,000 clones, over 60% seen once. The sequenced sample was PBMCs. These receptors were taken from a woman in her forties or fifties in good health and CMV-seropositive.

This chain joins TRBV4-2 and TRBJ2-2, with D possibly TRBD2 on 8 matching bases. This CDR3 has 20 amino acids. The V gene's germline CDR1 is LGHNA and CDR2 YNFKEQ. Trimming cost V 7 bases and J 0 bases, with 27 bases left between them. CDR3 in amino acids: CASTPQGGLAGQTNTGELFF. Written as DNA, the CDR3 is TGTGCCAGCACCCCCCAGGGGGGCCTAGCGGGCCAAACGAACACCGGGGAGCTGTTTTTT.

The rearrangement links TRBV30 to TRBJ1-5; 9 bases are shared with TRBD1. The germline V gene has CDR1 GTSNPN and CDR2 SVGIG (reference sequence). There are 15 residues in the CDR3. V lost 0 bases and J lost 4; bases outside the gene matches: 4. Written as DNA, the CDR3 is TGTGCCTGGAGTGTACGAGACAGGGGGAATCAGCCCCAGCATTTT. Its translation: CAWSVRDRGNQPQHF.

The gene calls are TRBV18 and TRBJ2-1, with D possibly being TRBD1 (6 bases). Germline lookup yields CDR1 KGHSH and CDR2 LQKENI. This CDR3 region has 15 residues. V was pared by 3 bases and J by 5 bases, with 14 bases between. CDR3 DNA: TGTGCCAGCTCACCCGGGGCCAGGGGCAACAATGAGCAGTTCTTC. Its protein is CASSPGARGNNEQFF.

The V and J genes are TRBV7-3 and TRBJ2-6; D might be TRBD2 (6 bases). The CDR3 runs 15 residues. V gave up 6 bases and J gave up 0 bases, with 9 bases separating them. CDR1 is SGHTA, CDR2 FQGTGA, per germline. The CDR3 sequence: CASSRGGSGANVLTF. In nucleotides, the CDR3 is TGTGCCAGCAGTCGGGGAGGCTCTGGGGCCAACGTCCTGACTTTC.

This chain uses TRBV14 with TRBJ2-1; TRBD2 is a possible D gene (5 bases). The CDR3 loop spans 18 amino acids. The V and J ends lost 4 bases and 5 bases respectively, with 24 bases between them. Germline loops: CDR1 SGHDN, CDR2 FVKESK. CDR3 DNA sequence: TGTGCCAGCAGCCTAATTAGCTTCGGGAATTACGGGGACAATGAGCAGTTCTTC. Encoded protein: CASSLISFGNYGDNEQFF.

The chain recombines TRBV5-8 with TRBJ1-1; a weak D match, TRBD1 (5 bases). V was pared by 4 bases and J by 2 bases, with 12 bases between. The CDR3 totals 14 residues. Germline CDR1 SGHTS, CDR2 YDEGEE. The CDR3 is CASSPGWPNTEAFF. As DNA, the CDR3 is TGTGCCAGCAGCCCAGGGTGGCCAAACACTGAAGCTTTCTTT.

The chain joins TRBV25-1 to TRBJ1-2; D unclear. The CDR3 spans 12 residues. Germline CDR1 MGHDK, CDR2 SYGVNS. V gave up 2 bases and J gave up 14 bases, with 15 bases separating them. CDR3 protein: CASSENGISITF. CDR3 nucleotide sequence: TGTGCCAGCAGTGAAAACGGTATCTCTATTACCTTC.

The rearrangement uses TRBV5-1 and TRBJ2-1, with TRBD2 matching over 8 bases. This CDR3 has 15 amino acids. Germline loops: CDR1 SGHRS, CDR2 YFSETQ. J lost 2 bases, V lost 6 bases, and 7 bases had no gene match. The CDR3, as DNA: TGCGCCAGCACCCCAGCGGGGGAAGCCTACAATGAGCAGTTCTTC. It specifies CASTPAGEAYNEQFF.

The chain uses TRBV20-1 and TRBJ2-1; D gene uncertain. The CDR3 is 11 residues long. The V gene's germline CDR1 is DFQATT and CDR2 SNEGSKA (reference sequence). The germline V and J ends were trimmed by 7 bases and 2 bases, with 6 bases remaining between them. CDR3 DNA: TGCAGTGGGAGCGCCTACAATGAGCAGTTCTTC. Its translation: CSGSAYNEQFF.

This clone has more than one count but fewer than ten. The chain links TRBV11-2 to TRBJ1-2, with TRBD1 as a possible D gene (5 bases). V was trimmed by 1 base and J by 1 base, leaving 10 bases between them. In germline, CDR1 is SGHAT, CDR2 FQNNGV. The CDR3 sequence is 15 residues long. This CDR3 reads CASSLAQGRNYGYTF. The DNA for the CDR3 is TGTGCCAGCAGCTTAGCTCAGGGCCGTAACTATGGCTACACCTTC.